These T cell receptor beta chains were read from a single sample in a study of cytomegalovirus exposure and HLA in healthy donors. Produced via immunoSEQ multiplex PCR; TCRdb's table is partial and in-frame only. This sample has 60,000 to 90,000 clones, with around 81% found just once. The sample comprised PBMCs. The receptors were sampled from a man aged 30 to 39 in good health and CMV-seronegative. CDR3s include the opening cysteine and the closing phenylalanine or tryptophan. Each record gives: V gene, CDR3 length, J gene, clone size, D gene, CDR3 DNA, CDR3 protein. D genes are given only for firm matches. Clone size, where shown, is once, few, many, or a class for clones that have expanded.

>TRBV5-1|13|TRBJ1-5|NA|NA
TGCGCCAGCAGTCCGCAGGGGAGTGAGCCCCAGCATTTT
CASSPQGSEPQHF
>TRBV18|14|TRBJ1-1|NA|NA
TGTGCCAGCTCACCTGGTGCGGTGAACACTGAAGCTTTCTTT
CASSPGAVNTEAFF
>TRBV6-1|14|TRBJ1-6|NA|NA
TGTGCCAGCAGTGAATTAGGGGTGGTCTCACCCCTCCACTTT
CASSELGVVSPLHF
>TRBV6-1|14|TRBJ2-2|NA|TRBD2
TGTGCCAGCAGTGGACTAGCGGACACCGGGGAGCTGTTTTTT
CASSGLADTGELFF
>TRBV30|16|TRBJ1-4|NA|TRBD1
TGTGCCTGGAGTGTACTTTCCGGGACAGGGAGTGAAAAACTGTTTTTT
CAWSVLSGTGSEKLFF
>TRBV9|15|TRBJ1-5|few|NA
TGTGCCAGCAGCGGGGGGGGAGGGCTGGGTCAGCCCCAGCATTTT
CASSGGGGLGQPQHF
>TRBV5-1|13|TRBJ2-3|once|NA
TGCGCCAGCAGCTTGAGTGGGGGGGATACGCAGTATTTT
CASSLSGGDTQYF
>TRBV30|14|TRBJ2-3|NA|NA
TGTGCCTGGATCCCAGGGGGGCTGGCAGATACGCAGTATTTT
CAWIPGGLADTQYF
>TRBV18|14|TRBJ1-1|NA|NA
TGTGCCAGCTCACCGGGACAAGTAAACACTGAAGCTTTCTTT
CASSPGQVNTEAFF
>TRBV5-1|12|TRBJ2-2|NA|NA
TGCGCCAGCAGCTTACTCACCGGGGAGCTGTTTTTT
CASSLLTGELFF
>TRBV27|14|TRBJ2-5|NA|NA
TGTGCCAGCAGTTATAACAGGGACCAAGAGACCCAGTACTTC
CASSYNRDQETQYF
>TRBV15|15|TRBJ2-1|once|NA
TGTGCCACCAGCAGAGATCGCGGGCCAGCCCATGAGCAGTTCTTC
CATSRDRGPAHEQFF
>TRBV4-1|13|TRBJ1-2|NA|NA
TGCGCCAGCAGGAGGGAAGGTAACTATGGCTACACCTTC
CASRREGNYGYTF
>TRBV5-1|17|TRBJ2-3|NA|TRBD2
TGCGCCAGCAGCTCCGGGACTAGCGGGAAAAGCACAGATACGCAGTATTTT
CASSSGTSGKSTDTQYF
>TRBV29-1|15|TRBJ2-3|NA|TRBD1
TGCAGCGTTGAGGCGGCCAGGGGGCGGACAGATACGCAGTATTTT
CSVEAARGRTDTQYF
>TRBV9|13|TRBJ2-1|NA|TRBD2
TGTGCCAGCAGGAGTAGCGGGGACTCTGAGCAGTTCTTC
CASRSSGDSEQFF
>TRBV11-3|14|TRBJ1-2|NA|NA
TGTGCCAGCAGCTTAGAAGGGGTCGACTATGGCTACACCTTC
CASSLEGVDYGYTF
>TRBV4-2|17|TRBJ1-1|NA|NA
TGTGCCAGCAGCCTGAGCCTCCGACAGGCGGGGAACACTGAAGCTTTCTTT
CASSLSLRQAGNTEAFF
>TRBV5-1|15|TRBJ1-6|NA|NA
TGCGCCAGCAGTCATAGAGGAGGATATAATTCACCCCTCCACTTT
CASSHRGGYNSPLHF
>TRBV5-1|13|TRBJ1-2|NA|NA
TGCGCCAGCAGCTTCCAGGGTTACTATGGCTACACCTTC
CASSFQGYYGYTF
>TRBV7-6|17|TRBJ1-2|few|NA
TGTGCCAGCAGCTTAGGAGCGGGGGGGAGACGTGGCTATGGCTACACCTTC
CASSLGAGGRRGYGYTF
>TRBV7-9|19|TRBJ2-1|few|TRBD2
TGTGCCAGCAGCTCAACGGGAGGGACTAGCGGGGGGTCGGGCAATGAGCAGTTCTTC
CASSSTGGTSGGSGNEQFF
>TRBV7-9|15|TRBJ1-1|NA|TRBD1
TGTGCCAGCAGCTTAGGGCAGGGGGGTTACTATGAAGCTTTCTTT
CASSLGQGGYYEAFF
>TRBV5-4|18|TRBJ2-3|NA|NA
TGTGCCAGCAGCTCATTACAGGGAGTGATGCCCAACACAGATACGCAGTATTTT
CASSSLQGVMPNTDTQYF
>TRBV5-5|16|TRBJ2-3|NA|NA
TGTGCCAGCAGCCCGCGAACACAGGGATTCACAGATACGCAGTATTTT
CASSPRTQGFTDTQYF
>TRBV23-1|12|TRBJ1-5|NA|NA
TGCGCCAGCAGTCAATCAGGGGGTAGTGGGCATTTT
CASSQSGGSGHF
>TRBV5-1|15|TRBJ1-3|NA|NA
TGCGCCAGCAGCTCCTCAGGGTCCTCTGGAAACACCATATATTTT
CASSSSGSSGNTIYF
>TRBV27|11|TRBJ2-3|NA|NA
TGTGCCAGCAGATCCAGAGGTACGCAGTATTTT
CASRSRGTQYF
>TRBV30|15|TRBJ2-5|NA|TRBD2
TGTGCCTGGAGTGCCTGGACTAGCGGGCAAGAGACCCAGTACTTC
CAWSAWTSGQETQYF
>TRBV7-9|18|TRBJ1-5|NA|NA
TGTGCCAGCAGCTCAAGGGCCAGGGTCGAAGGAGGCAATCAGCCCCAGCATTTT
CASSSRARVEGGNQPQHF
>TRBV5-1|18|TRBJ1-1|NA|TRBD1
TGCGCCAGCAGCCAGGACAGGGTCAGGGTTCTATTTAACACTGAAGCTTTCTTT
CASSQDRVRVLFNTEAFF
>TRBV5-1|15|TRBJ2-3|NA|TRBD2
TGCGCCAGCAGCCACACTAGCGGGAGGACAGATACGCAGTATTTT
CASSHTSGRTDTQYF
>TRBV5-1|15|TRBJ1-2|NA|NA
TGCGCCAGCAGCCCACCGGACAGTTTGATTCTCGGCTACACCTTC
CASSPPDSLILGYTF
>TRBV7-2|17|TRBJ2-3|NA|TRBD1
TGTGCCAGCAGCCCCCCCCGGACTCCTGACAGGGAAGATACGCAGTATTTT
CASSPPRTPDREDTQYF
>TRBV4-3|19|TRBJ1-4|NA|TRBD1
TGCGCCAGCAGCCAATCCCCCGGGACAGGGTCGGCAACTAATGAAAAACTGTTTTTT
CASSQSPGTGSATNEKLFF
>TRBV5-1|14|TRBJ2-5|NA|NA
TGCGCCAGCAGCTTTAACGGGGTCGAGGAGACCCAGTACTTC
CASSFNGVEETQYF
>TRBV5-4|12|TRBJ2-1|NA|NA
TGTGCCAGCCGACTAGTCGATGGTGAGCAGTTCTTC
CASRLVDGEQFF
>TRBV6-5|14|TRBJ1-5|once|NA
TGTGCCAGCAGTCCAGCGGGGGGACATCAGCCCCAGCATTTT
CASSPAGGHQPQHF
>TRBV9|14|TRBJ1-5|NA|NA
TGTGCCAGCAGCGAGGGAACGGGGGGTCAGCCCCAGCATTTT
CASSEGTGGQPQHF
>TRBV7-3|14|TRBJ2-7|once|TRBD1
TGTGCCAGCAGCGGACCGGGACAGTTCGCCGAGCAGTACTTC
CASSGPGQFAEQYF
>TRBV6-6|16|TRBJ2-2|NA|TRBD2
TGTGCCAGCAGATACTCCGGGACTAGGGGCACCGGGGAGCTGTTTTTT
CASRYSGTRGTGELFF
>TRBV19|16|TRBJ2-1|NA|TRBD2
TGTGCCAGTAGTATAGGGTTAACTAGCGGGAGCCATGAGCAGTTCTTC
CASSIGLTSGSHEQFF
>TRBV7-8|15|TRBJ2-1|NA|TRBD2
TGTGCCAGCAGCTTTGGCGGGAGGGACTACAATGAGCAGTTCTTC
CASSFGGRDYNEQFF
>TRBV7-6|15|TRBJ1-1|once|TRBD1
TGTGCCAGCAGCTTATTTCCCGGGACAGGGGGCGAAGCTTTCTTT
CASSLFPGTGGEAFF
>TRBV6-5|15|TRBJ2-1|NA|TRBD2
TGTGCCAGCAGTTTAGCGGGAGGGCAGTACAATGAGCAGTTCTTC
CASSLAGGQYNEQFF
>TRBV6-5|13|TRBJ1-2|NA|NA
TGTGCCAGCAGACCCGACAGTCCCTATGGCTACACCTTC
CASRPDSPYGYTF
>TRBV9|14|TRBJ2-5|NA|NA
TGTGCCAGCAGCGTCCAGGGGCTGTGGGAGACCCAGTACTTC
CASSVQGLWETQYF
>TRBV18|13|TRBJ1-2|few|TRBD1
TGTGCCAGCTCACCATCAGGACAGGCGGGCTACACCTTC
CASSPSGQAGYTF
>TRBV19|15|TRBJ2-7|NA|TRBD2
TGTGCCAGTAGTCTGACTAGCGGGGGACCAAACGAGCAGTACTTC
CASSLTSGGPNEQYF